This TCR beta chain was recorded in a study of T cells in Graves' hyperthyroidism and ophthalmopathy. Study-level background: The blood sample was taken at first diagnosis, before treatment began.

It was RNA transcripts that yielded the amplified TCR beta CDR3 regions. Carried out on the TCR CDR3, a first-round RT-PCR used the HTBI primer set. A single record per CDR3 protein comes from TCRdb applying MiXCR to the multiplex PCR reads. The table lists hundreds of thousands of distinct CDR3 sequences, approximately 13% of them singletons. Study-wide findings and caveats: Before onset, ophthalmopathy was predicted by the model a median around 6.2 months earlier.

In regard to this clonotype: Its antigen is unidentified.

The diagnostic basis comprised clinical symptoms, serum thyroxine and TRAb, thyroid ultrasound and orbital computed tomography. The CDR3 is 14 amino acids. Per the germline V gene, CDR1 is SEHNR and CDR2 is FQNEAQ (reference sequence). Trimming took 5 bases from V and 2 from J, leaving 13 bases between them. V and J are TRBV7-9 and TRBJ2-7; D may be TRBD1 (6 bases). This TCR came from a woman aged 25 to 39 with Graves' hyperthyroidism that later progressed to Graves' ophthalmopathy. Sequenced material: blood. The CDR3 spells CASSGLDRTYEQYF. For the CDR3, the DNA is TGTGCCAGCAGCGGACTTGACAGGACCTACGAGCAGTACTTC.